The rows below give T cell receptor beta chains drawn from one sample of a study of shared clonotypes between healthy human individuals. Repertoires were generated with immunoSEQ multiplex PCR, while TCRdb's copy carries only in-frame clones and drops some. Among 2,500,000 or so clones listed, around nine tenths were seen once. Sequencing input: naive CD4+ T cells sorted from blood. The receptors were sampled from a man aged 18 to 29 in good health. CDR3s include the opening cysteine and the closing phenylalanine or tryptophan. D genes are given only for firm matches. Size is stated for part of the rows, as once, few or many counts, or as a class when the clone is expanded.

cdr3_nt cdr3_aa v_call d_call clone_size j_call
TGCAGCGTTGAAGATAGGGGCGGGGCACGCTACGAGCAGTACTTC CSVEDRGGARYEQYF TRBV29-1 NA NA TRBJ2-7
TGTGCCACCCTTGGCCTCCAAGAGACCCAGTACTTC CATLGLQETQYF TRBV15 NA NA TRBJ2-5
TGTGCCAGCAGCGAGGGGCGGGGGGCTTCAGATACGCAGTATTTT CASSEGRGASDTQYF TRBV7-6 TRBD2 NA TRBJ2-3
TGCAGCGTCCTACCGGGACTAGCGGGAGACGAGCAGTACTTC CSVLPGLAGDEQYF TRBV29-1 TRBD2 NA TRBJ2-7
TGTGCCAGTAGTCTCGGGAGAGGCTACGAGCAGTACTTC CASSLGRGYEQYF TRBV19 NA once TRBJ2-7
TGTGCCAGCTCACCTAGACAGGATTACTACGAGCAGTACTTC CASSPRQDYYEQYF TRBV18 NA NA TRBJ2-7
TGTGCTAGTGGTTTGGGGAGGGGGCAAGGCCAAGAGACCCAGTACTTC CASGLGRGQGQETQYF TRBV12-5 NA NA TRBJ2-5
TGTGCCATCAGTGACGGACAGGGGAACACCGGGGAGCTGTTTTTT CAISDGQGNTGELFF TRBV10-3 TRBD1 NA TRBJ2-2
TGTGCCAGCAGTGGCTGGACAGGGGGTAATTCACCCCTCCACTTT CASSGWTGGNSPLHF TRBV6-1 TRBD1 NA TRBJ1-6
TGTGCCAGCAGCTTGTCGACGGGAACGCCTACCTACGAGCAGTACTTC CASSLSTGTPTYEQYF TRBV7-3 NA NA TRBJ2-7
TGTGCCAGTAGTATTGAAGCGGGCCCCTACGAGCAGTACTTC CASSIEAGPYEQYF TRBV19 NA once TRBJ2-7
TGTGCCAGCAGCGTAGGAAACAGGCCGGATGAAAAACTGTTTTTT CASSVGNRPDEKLFF TRBV9 NA NA TRBJ1-4
TGCGCCAGCAAAACCACGACAGGGTTGCACACTGAAGCTTTCTTT CASKTTTGLHTEAFF TRBV5-1 TRBD1 once TRBJ1-1
TGTGCCAGCAGGCCCGGAGGGGAGACCCAGTACTTC CASRPGGETQYF TRBV6-6 NA NA TRBJ2-5
TGCGCCAGCAGACGGACTGGCGGGGACTACGAGCAGTACTTC CASRRTGGDYEQYF TRBV5-1 NA NA TRBJ2-7
TGTGCCTGGAGTAGGGGTCGCTCTGGGGCCAACGTCCTGACTTTC CAWSRGRSGANVLTF TRBV30 NA NA TRBJ2-6
TGTGCCAGCAGCATTGACAGGAGATCCGATACGCAGTATTTT CASSIDRRSDTQYF TRBV5-4 NA NA TRBJ2-3
TGTGCCAGCCGAGGTAGTAGGACAGGGTCGTATAGAGACAGGACCGGGGAGCTGTTTTTT CASRGSRTGSYRDRTGELFF TRBV27 TRBD1 NA TRBJ2-2
TGTGCCAGCACCCTGACTAGCGGGAGGTTATACAATGAGCAGTTCTTC CASTLTSGRLYNEQFF TRBV2 TRBD2 NA TRBJ2-1
TGTGCCAGCAGCTTGGGGAATGAGCAGTTCTTC CASSLGNEQFF TRBV7-6 NA NA TRBJ2-1
TGTGCCACCGGAACAAGCAACAACCTCAAAAACATTCAGTACTTC CATGTSNNLKNIQYF TRBV10-3 NA NA TRBJ2-4
TGTGCCAGCAGCCCGGTGGGGGGGAACACCGGGGAGCTGTTTTTT CASSPVGGNTGELFF TRBV11-2 NA NA TRBJ2-2
TGTGCCAGCAGCGGGGACAGATCGAACACCGGGGAGCTGTTTTTT CASSGDRSNTGELFF TRBV5-4 TRBD1 NA TRBJ2-2
TGCAGCGTTGATGGGGTCAACACCGGGGAGCTGTTTTTT CSVDGVNTGELFF TRBV29-1 NA NA TRBJ2-2
TGTGCCATCTCCGTTGGTAGCGGGACGCCGGGAGATACGCAGTATTTT CAISVGSGTPGDTQYF TRBV10-3 TRBD2 NA TRBJ2-3
TGTGCCATCAGTGACTCAGGCGACTCTGGAAACACCATATATTTT CAISDSGDSGNTIYF TRBV10-3 NA NA TRBJ1-3
TGTGCCAGCAGTGAGGAAGCAGTCGGCCTTAGCAATCAGCCCCAGCATTTT CASSEEAVGLSNQPQHF TRBV6-1 NA NA TRBJ1-5
TGTGCCAGTAGTGCACAGGGGTACGAGCAGTACTTC CASSAQGYEQYF TRBV19 TRBD1 NA TRBJ2-7
TGTGCCAGCAGTTATCACAGGAGGGAGTACTACGAGCAGTACTTC CASSYHRREYYEQYF TRBV6-5 NA once TRBJ2-7